This TCR beta chain was sequenced during a study of blood T cells in healthy people across ages. CDR3 length: 13 residues. Germline assignment: CDR1 MNHEY and CDR2 SMNVEV (reference sequence). Deletions cut 8 bases from V and 4 bases from J, with 14 bases between. The study drew donors from healthy Caucasian individuals in Russia aged about 6 to 95. Samples each yielded at least 5.5 micrograms of total RNA. The use of a sample-barcoded 5' primer and a J-beta primer mix characterized a second PCR of 7 to 11 cycles. A single record per CDR3 protein comes from TCRdb applying MiXCR to the 5' RACE reads. The sample has 800,000 to 950,000 distinct CDR3 sequences; around 29% are singletons. In this sample, this clonotype turned up many times. The same data also contributed to another study, on T cells of mothers and their children. That source adds: Whatever RNA was extracted went entirely into cDNA synthesis, at about 1.6 ug per 15 ul. Reads recorded for TCR beta CDR3 numbered over 8.5 million per mother and roughly 2.7 million per child.

Material: blood. The gene calls are TRBV27 and TRBJ1-2; D is perhaps TRBD1 (6 bases). This clonotype originated in a woman between 40 and 50 years old in good health. CDR3 sequence reads: CASSHQQGYGYTF. The CDR3 nucleotides are TGTGCCAGCTCTCACCAACAGGGCTATGGCTACACCTTC.